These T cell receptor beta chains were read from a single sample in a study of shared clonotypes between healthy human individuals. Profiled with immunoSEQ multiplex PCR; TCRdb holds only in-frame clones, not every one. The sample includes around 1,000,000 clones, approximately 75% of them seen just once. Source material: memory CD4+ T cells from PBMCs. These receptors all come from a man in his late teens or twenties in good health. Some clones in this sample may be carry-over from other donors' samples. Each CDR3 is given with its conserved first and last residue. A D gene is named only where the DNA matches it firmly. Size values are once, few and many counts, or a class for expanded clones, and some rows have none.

CDR3aa: CASSLVRGQTEAFF
CDR3nt: TGTGCCAGCAGCTTAGTTAGGGGACAGACTGAAGCTTTCTTT
abundance: .
j_gene: TRBJ1-1
v_gene: TRBV11-2
d_gene: TRBD1

CDR3aa: CASSGSRATPGATEAFF
CDR3nt: TGTGCCAGCAGTGGGTCCCGGGCCACCCCTGGGGCCACTGAAGCTTTCTTT
abundance: .
j_gene: TRBJ1-1
v_gene: TRBV6-1
d_gene: .

CDR3aa: CASSPWTSGRENEQFF
CDR3nt: TGTGCCAGCTCACCGTGGACTAGCGGGAGGGAAAATGAGCAGTTCTTC
abundance: .
j_gene: TRBJ2-1
v_gene: TRBV18
d_gene: TRBD2

CDR3aa: CASSPRVSEQFF
CDR3nt: TGTGCCAGCAGCCCCAGGGTGAGTGAGCAGTTCTTC
abundance: .
j_gene: TRBJ2-1
v_gene: TRBV7-8
d_gene: .

CDR3aa: CASSAGTPHEQYF
CDR3nt: TGTGCCAGCAGCGCCGGGACCCCCCACGAGCAGTACTTC
abundance: .
j_gene: TRBJ2-7
v_gene: TRBV9
d_gene: .

CDR3aa: CASSVGQDYEQYF
CDR3nt: TGTGCCAGCAGCGTGGGACAGGACTACGAGCAGTACTTC
abundance: once
j_gene: TRBJ2-7
v_gene: TRBV2
d_gene: TRBD1

CDR3aa: CASSLVEAGIHEQYF
CDR3nt: TGCGCCAGCAGCTTGGTGGAAGCTGGTATCCACGAGCAGTACTTC
abundance: .
j_gene: TRBJ2-7
v_gene: TRBV5-1
d_gene: .

CDR3aa: CASSVSDYGYTF
CDR3nt: TGTGCCAGCAGTGTGTCTGACTATGGCTACACCTTC
abundance: .
j_gene: TRBJ1-2
v_gene: TRBV6-1
d_gene: .

CDR3aa: CASSLVAGGSPAKTQYF
CDR3nt: TGTGCCAGCAGCTTAGTAGCGGGAGGTTCCCCTGCGAAGACCCAGTACTTC
abundance: .
j_gene: TRBJ2-5
v_gene: TRBV7-2
d_gene: TRBD2

CDR3aa: CASRPSGTATGELFF
CDR3nt: TGCGCCAGCAGACCTAGTGGGACAGCCACCGGGGAGCTGTTTTTT
abundance: .
j_gene: TRBJ2-2
v_gene: TRBV5-1
d_gene: TRBD1

CDR3aa: CASSAHLLGLFF
CDR3nt: TGTGCCAGCAGCGCACATTTATTAGGACTGTTTTTT
abundance: .
j_gene: TRBJ1-4
v_gene: TRBV9
d_gene: .

CDR3aa: CASSRDGRDEQYF
CDR3nt: TGTGCCAGCTCACGAGACGGACGAGACGAGCAGTACTTC
abundance: .
j_gene: TRBJ2-7
v_gene: TRBV18
d_gene: .

CDR3aa: CASSPRRGEQYF
CDR3nt: TGTGCCAGCAGCCCCCGTCGCGGCGAGCAGTACTTC
abundance: few
j_gene: TRBJ2-7
v_gene: TRBV13
d_gene: .

CDR3aa: CASSPRLAGVPDYNEQFF
CDR3nt: TGTGCCAGCAGCCCGCGACTAGCGGGAGTACCCGACTACAATGAGCAGTTCTTC
abundance: .
j_gene: TRBJ2-1
v_gene: TRBV4-2
d_gene: TRBD2

CDR3aa: CASSQDVFRTYQYF
CDR3nt: TGTGCCAGCAGCCAAGACGTTTTCCGGACCTATCAGTACTTC
abundance: .
j_gene: TRBJ2-5
v_gene: TRBV14
d_gene: .

CDR3aa: CASGLVRTGPCRIPNTEAFF
CDR3nt: TGTGCTAGTGGTTTGGTTCGGACAGGGCCCTGTCGGATCCCCAACACTGAAGCTTTCTTT
abundance: .
j_gene: TRBJ1-1
v_gene: TRBV12-5
d_gene: TRBD1

CDR3aa: CASSFQTGDTGELFF
CDR3nt: TGTGCCAGCAGCTTTCAGACAGGCGACACCGGGGAGCTGTTTTTT
abundance: .
j_gene: TRBJ2-2
v_gene: TRBV7-3
d_gene: .

CDR3aa: CASSLDRLSGRYYNEQFF
CDR3nt: TGTGCCAGCAGCTTAGATCGTTTGTCCGGGAGGTACTACAATGAGCAGTTCTTC
abundance: once
j_gene: TRBJ2-1
v_gene: TRBV11-2
d_gene: TRBD2

CDR3aa: CSAEGGRTKNIQYF
CDR3nt: TGCAGCGCCGAAGGCGGCAGAACCAAAAACATTCAGTACTTC
abundance: .
j_gene: TRBJ2-4
v_gene: TRBV29-1
d_gene: .

CDR3aa: CASSYGSPVSGNTIYF
CDR3nt: TGTGCCAGCAGTTACGGCAGCCCGGTTTCGGGAAACACCATATATTTT
abundance: .
j_gene: TRBJ1-3
v_gene: TRBV6-5
d_gene: .

CDR3aa: CASSLPRLAGSYEQYF
CDR3nt: TGTGCCAGCAGCCTCCCGAGACTAGCGGGATCCTACGAGCAGTACTTC
abundance: .
j_gene: TRBJ2-7
v_gene: TRBV28
d_gene: TRBD2

CDR3aa: CASSLTGQLKNTEAFF
CDR3nt: TGCGCCAGCAGCTTAACGGGACAACTAAAAAACACTGAAGCTTTCTTT
abundance: .
j_gene: TRBJ1-1
v_gene: TRBV5-1
d_gene: .

CDR3aa: CASSFHLSDTQYF
CDR3nt: TGTGCCAGCAGCTTCCATCTTTCGGATACGCAGTATTTT
abundance: .
j_gene: TRBJ2-3
v_gene: TRBV5-4
d_gene: .

CDR3aa: CASSFPGIYEQYF
CDR3nt: TGTGCCAGCAGTTTTCCGGGGATCTACGAGCAGTACTTC
abundance: .
j_gene: TRBJ2-7
v_gene: TRBV28
d_gene: .

CDR3aa: CASSIYLDSLEFF
CDR3nt: TGTGCCAGTAGTATATACCTGGACAGCCTCGAGTTCTTC
abundance: .
j_gene: TRBJ2-1
v_gene: TRBV19
d_gene: .

CDR3aa: CASSSTRNTGELFF
CDR3nt: TGTGCCAGCAGTTCGACTCGAAACACCGGGGAGCTGTTTTTT
abundance: few
j_gene: TRBJ2-2
v_gene: TRBV28
d_gene: .

CDR3aa: CASSHDSDQPQHF
CDR3nt: TGTGCCAGCAGCCACGACTCGGATCAGCCCCAGCATTTT
abundance: .
j_gene: TRBJ1-5
v_gene: TRBV27
d_gene: .

CDR3aa: CASSSTGMEGGYTF
CDR3nt: TGTGCCAGCAGTTCGACAGGGATGGAAGGGGGCTACACCTTC
abundance: many
j_gene: TRBJ1-2
v_gene: TRBV2
d_gene: TRBD1

CDR3aa: CASSRGMTNEQYF
CDR3nt: TGTGCCAGCAGTAGGGGAATGACTAACGAGCAGTACTTC
abundance: once
j_gene: TRBJ2-7
v_gene: TRBV6-5
d_gene: .

CDR3aa: CASSLSNGGLTDTQYF
CDR3nt: TGTGCCAGCAGTTTATCGAACGGGGGCCTCACAGATACGCAGTATTTT
abundance: .
j_gene: TRBJ2-3
v_gene: TRBV27
d_gene: .

CDR3aa: CASTSFDQETQYF
CDR3nt: TGTGCCAGCACCAGCTTCGACCAAGAGACCCAGTACTTC
abundance: .
j_gene: TRBJ2-5
v_gene: TRBV7-2
d_gene: .

CDR3aa: CASSLEVGQPQHF
CDR3nt: TGTGCCAGCAGCTTGGAGGTGGGACAGCCCCAGCATTTT
abundance: .
j_gene: TRBJ1-5
v_gene: TRBV5-5
d_gene: .

CDR3aa: CASSSRDRVNQPQHF
CDR3nt: TGTGCCAGCAGTTCCCGGGACCGAGTTAATCAGCCCCAGCATTTT
abundance: .
j_gene: TRBJ1-5
v_gene: TRBV28
d_gene: .

CDR3aa: CASSLVNTGELFF
CDR3nt: TGTGCCAGCAGTTTGGTGAACACCGGGGAGCTGTTTTTT
abundance: .
j_gene: TRBJ2-2
v_gene: TRBV27
d_gene: .

CDR3aa: CSVEDVSSGMVETQYF
CDR3nt: TGCAGCGTTGAAGATGTGTCTAGCGGGATGGTGGAGACCCAGTACTTC
abundance: few
j_gene: TRBJ2-5
v_gene: TRBV29-1
d_gene: TRBD2

CDR3aa: CASSLEGGESGYTF
CDR3nt: TGTGCCAGCAGCTTAGAGGGGGGAGAAAGTGGCTACACCTTC
abundance: .
j_gene: TRBJ1-2
v_gene: TRBV7-9
d_gene: .

CDR3aa: CASGHPGVNSNQPQHF
CDR3nt: TGTGCCAGCGGTCACCCCGGGGTGAATAGCAATCAGCCCCAGCATTTT
abundance: .
j_gene: TRBJ1-5
v_gene: TRBV2
d_gene: .

CDR3aa: CASSRQVAGTTEAFF
CDR3nt: TGTGCCAGCAGTCGACAGGTCGCAGGCACCACTGAAGCTTTCTTT
abundance: .
j_gene: TRBJ1-1
v_gene: TRBV28
d_gene: .

CDR3aa: CASTTSLTNNEQFF
CDR3nt: TGCGCCAGCACGACTAGCCTCACAAACAATGAGCAGTTCTTC
abundance: few
j_gene: TRBJ2-1
v_gene: TRBV5-1
d_gene: TRBD2

CDR3aa: CAWMEASGVPDTQYF
CDR3nt: TGTGCCTGGATGGAGGCTAGCGGGGTACCAGATACGCAGTATTTT
abundance: once
j_gene: TRBJ2-3
v_gene: TRBV30
d_gene: TRBD2

CDR3aa: CASSLGGTGELFF
CDR3nt: TGTGCCAGCAGCTTGGGGGGGACCGGGGAGCTGTTTTTT
abundance: .
j_gene: TRBJ2-2
v_gene: TRBV5-4
d_gene: .

CDR3aa: CASSLSSGTDTQYF
CDR3nt: TGTGCCAGCAGCTTATCATCGGGAACAGATACGCAGTATTTT
abundance: .
j_gene: TRBJ2-3
v_gene: TRBV7-9
d_gene: .

CDR3aa: CASSEGDRGIWKHF
CDR3nt: TGTGCCAGCAGTGAAGGTGATAGGGGTATATGGAAGCATTTT
abundance: once
j_gene: TRBJ1-5
v_gene: TRBV2
d_gene: .

CDR3aa: CSVAGKGGQPQHF
CDR3nt: TGCAGCGTGGCAGGGAAGGGAGGACAGCCCCAGCATTTT
abundance: few
j_gene: TRBJ1-5
v_gene: TRBV29-1
d_gene: .

CDR3aa: CASSIELNTGELFF
CDR3nt: TGTGCCAGCAGCATTGAATTGAACACCGGGGAGCTGTTTTTT
abundance: .
j_gene: TRBJ2-2
v_gene: TRBV7-3
d_gene: .

CDR3aa: CASSDPGTRYNEQFF
CDR3nt: TGTGCCAGCAGTGATCCCGGGACTAGATACAATGAGCAGTTCTTC
abundance: .
j_gene: TRBJ2-1
v_gene: TRBV6-4
d_gene: TRBD2

CDR3aa: CASSLDPGTGPDEQYF
CDR3nt: TGTGCCAGCAGCTTAGACCCCGGGACAGGCCCCGACGAGCAGTACTTC
abundance: once
j_gene: TRBJ2-7
v_gene: TRBV7-9
d_gene: TRBD1